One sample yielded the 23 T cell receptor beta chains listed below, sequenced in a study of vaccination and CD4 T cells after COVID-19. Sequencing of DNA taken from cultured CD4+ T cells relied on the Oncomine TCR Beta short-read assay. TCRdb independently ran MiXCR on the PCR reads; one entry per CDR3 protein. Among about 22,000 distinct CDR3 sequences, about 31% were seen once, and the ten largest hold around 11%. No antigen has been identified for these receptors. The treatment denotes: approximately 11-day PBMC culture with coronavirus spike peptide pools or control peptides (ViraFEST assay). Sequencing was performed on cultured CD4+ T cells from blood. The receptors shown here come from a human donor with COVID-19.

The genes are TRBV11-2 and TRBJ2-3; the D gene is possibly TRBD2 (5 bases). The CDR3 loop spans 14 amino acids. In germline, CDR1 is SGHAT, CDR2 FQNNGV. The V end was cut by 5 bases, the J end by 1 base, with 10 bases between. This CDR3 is CASSLGVRTDTQYF. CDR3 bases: TGTGCCAGCAGCCTGGGAGTTCGCACAGATACGCAGTATTTT.

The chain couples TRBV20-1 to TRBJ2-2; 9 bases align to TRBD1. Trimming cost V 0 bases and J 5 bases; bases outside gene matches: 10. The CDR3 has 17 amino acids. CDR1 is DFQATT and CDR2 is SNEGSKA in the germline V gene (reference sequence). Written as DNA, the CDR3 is TGCAGTGCTAGAGATCTAGGACAGGGGCTCTTAACCGGGGAGCTGTTTTTT. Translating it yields CSARDLGQGLLTGELFF.

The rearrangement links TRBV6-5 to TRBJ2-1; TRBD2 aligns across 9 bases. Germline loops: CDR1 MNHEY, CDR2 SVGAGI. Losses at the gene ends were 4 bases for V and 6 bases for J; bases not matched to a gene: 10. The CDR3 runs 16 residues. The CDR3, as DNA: TGTGCCAGCAGTTCGGTTGTGAGCGGGGGGCCCAATGAGCAGTTCTTC. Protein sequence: CASSSVVSGGPNEQFF.

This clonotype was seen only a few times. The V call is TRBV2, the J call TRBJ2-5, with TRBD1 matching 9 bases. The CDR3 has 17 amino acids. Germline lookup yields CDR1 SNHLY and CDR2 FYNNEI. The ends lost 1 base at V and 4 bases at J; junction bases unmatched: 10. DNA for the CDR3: TGTGCCAGCAGTGAAGGTCCCCCGACAGGGGGGTTAGAGACCCAGTACTTC. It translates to CASSEGPPTGGLETQYF.

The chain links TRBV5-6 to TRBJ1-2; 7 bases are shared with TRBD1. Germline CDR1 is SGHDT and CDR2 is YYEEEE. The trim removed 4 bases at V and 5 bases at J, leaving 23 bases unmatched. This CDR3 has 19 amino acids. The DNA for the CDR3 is TGTGCCAGCAGCGGGGACAGCTTCTTCGCAAAGGAAAATCTTTATGGCTACACCTTC. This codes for CASSGDSFFAKENLYGYTF.

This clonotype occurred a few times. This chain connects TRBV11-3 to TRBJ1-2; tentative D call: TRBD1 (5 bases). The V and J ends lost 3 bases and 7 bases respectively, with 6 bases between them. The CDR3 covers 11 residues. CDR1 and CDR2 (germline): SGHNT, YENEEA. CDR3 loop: CASSFGAGYTF. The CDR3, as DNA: TGTGCCAGCAGCTTTGGGGCTGGCTACACCTTC.

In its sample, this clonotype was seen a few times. The CDR3, as DNA: TGTGCCAGCAGCCGTGGACAGAGCACAGATACGCAGTATTTT. Its protein product is CASSRGQSTDTQYF. The rearrangement uses TRBV6-1 and TRBJ2-3; D is possibly TRBD1 (6 bases). The CDR3 extends over 14 amino acids. Germline assignment: CDR1 MNHNS and CDR2 SASEGT. The germline V and J ends were trimmed by 6 bases and 0 bases, with 10 bases remaining between them.

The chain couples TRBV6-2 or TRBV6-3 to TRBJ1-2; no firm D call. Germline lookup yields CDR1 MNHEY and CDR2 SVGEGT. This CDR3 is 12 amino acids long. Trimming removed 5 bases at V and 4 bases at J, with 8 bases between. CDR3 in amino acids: CASSNGLYGYTF. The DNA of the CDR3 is TGTGCCAGCAGTAACGGGCTCTATGGCTACACCTTC.

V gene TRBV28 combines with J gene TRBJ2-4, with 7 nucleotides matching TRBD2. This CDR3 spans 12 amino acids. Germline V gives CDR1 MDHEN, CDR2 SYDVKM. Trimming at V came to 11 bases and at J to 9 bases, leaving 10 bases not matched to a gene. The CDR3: CAAGERRGIQYF. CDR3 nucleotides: TGTGCCGCGGGGGAAAGGAGAGGCATTCAGTACTTC.

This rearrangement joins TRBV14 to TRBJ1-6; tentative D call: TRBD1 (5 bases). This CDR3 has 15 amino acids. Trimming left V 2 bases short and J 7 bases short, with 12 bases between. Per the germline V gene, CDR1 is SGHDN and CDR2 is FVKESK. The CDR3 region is CASSQQGQGNSPLHF. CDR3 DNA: TGTGCCAGCAGCCAACAGGGTCAAGGAAATTCACCCCTCCACTTT.

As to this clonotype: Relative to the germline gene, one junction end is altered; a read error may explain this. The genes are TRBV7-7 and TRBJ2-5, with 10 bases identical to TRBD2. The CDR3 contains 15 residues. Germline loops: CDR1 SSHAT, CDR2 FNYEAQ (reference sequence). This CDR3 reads CASTEAGGAFGTQYF. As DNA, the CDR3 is TGTGCTAGCACCGAAGCGGGAGGGGCCTTCGGGACCCAGTACTTC.

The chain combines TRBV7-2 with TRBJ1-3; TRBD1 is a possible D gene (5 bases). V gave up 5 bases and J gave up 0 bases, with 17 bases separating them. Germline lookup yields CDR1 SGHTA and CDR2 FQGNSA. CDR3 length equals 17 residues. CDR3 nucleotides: TGTGCCAGCAGCCCAAGCCTAGTCGGGGGCTCTGGAAACACCATATATTTT. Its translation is CASSPSLVGGSGNTIYF.

This chain's CDR3 is CASSHDTYGYTF. The CDR3 DNA reads TGTGCCAGCAGTCACGACACCTATGGCTACACCTTC. The V gene is TRBV28, the J gene TRBJ1-2, with D unresolved. CDR1 is MDHEN and CDR2 is SYDVKM in the germline V gene. V lost 5 bases, J lost 4 bases, and 8 bases lay in between. CDR3 size: 12 residues.

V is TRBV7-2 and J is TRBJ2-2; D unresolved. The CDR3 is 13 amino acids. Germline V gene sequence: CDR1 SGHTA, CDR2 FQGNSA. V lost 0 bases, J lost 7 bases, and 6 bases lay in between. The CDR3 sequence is CASSLALFGELFF. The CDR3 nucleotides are TGTGCCAGCAGCTTAGCCCTCTTCGGGGAGCTGTTTTTT.

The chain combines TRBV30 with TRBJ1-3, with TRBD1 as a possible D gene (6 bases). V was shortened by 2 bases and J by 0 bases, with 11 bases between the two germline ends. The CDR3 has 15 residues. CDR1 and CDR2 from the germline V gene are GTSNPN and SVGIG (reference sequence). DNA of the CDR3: TGTGCCTGGAGTAAGGACAGCTTCTCTGGAAACACCATATATTTT. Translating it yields CAWSKDSFSGNTIYF.

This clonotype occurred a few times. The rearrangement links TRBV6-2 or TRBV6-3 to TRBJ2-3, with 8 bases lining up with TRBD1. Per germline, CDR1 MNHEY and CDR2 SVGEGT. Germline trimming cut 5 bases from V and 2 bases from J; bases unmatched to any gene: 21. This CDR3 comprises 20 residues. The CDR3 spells CASSTPRGQAGSGPTDTQYF. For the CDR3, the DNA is TGTGCCAGCAGTACCCCTAGGGGACAGGCCGGTTCTGGACCCACAGATACGCAGTATTTT.

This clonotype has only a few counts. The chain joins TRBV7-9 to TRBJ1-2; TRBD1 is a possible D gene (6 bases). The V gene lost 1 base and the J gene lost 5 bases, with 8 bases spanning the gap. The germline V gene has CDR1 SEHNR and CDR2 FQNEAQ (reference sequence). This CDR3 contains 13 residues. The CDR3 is CASSLGGAYGYTF. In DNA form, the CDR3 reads TGTGCCAGCAGCTTAGGGGGGGCGTATGGCTACACCTTC.

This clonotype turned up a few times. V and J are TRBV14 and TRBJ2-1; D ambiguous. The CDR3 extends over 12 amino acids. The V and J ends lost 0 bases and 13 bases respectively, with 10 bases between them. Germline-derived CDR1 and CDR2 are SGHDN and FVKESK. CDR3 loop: CASSQEVGPQFF. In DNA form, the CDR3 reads TGTGCCAGCAGCCAAGAAGTCGGACCTCAGTTCTTC.

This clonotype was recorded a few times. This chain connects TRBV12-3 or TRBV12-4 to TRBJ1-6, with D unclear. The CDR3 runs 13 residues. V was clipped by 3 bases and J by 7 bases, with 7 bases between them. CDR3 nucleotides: TGTGCCAGCAGTTTTTTGGGCAATTCACCCCTCCACTTT. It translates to CASSFLGNSPLHF.

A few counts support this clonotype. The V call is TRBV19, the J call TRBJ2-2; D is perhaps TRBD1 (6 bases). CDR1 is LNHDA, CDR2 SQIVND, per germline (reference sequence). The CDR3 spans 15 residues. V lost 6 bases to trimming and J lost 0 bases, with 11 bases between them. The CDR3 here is CASRRQAANTGELFF. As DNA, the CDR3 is TGTGCCAGTAGACGACAGGCCGCGAACACCGGGGAGCTGTTTTTT.

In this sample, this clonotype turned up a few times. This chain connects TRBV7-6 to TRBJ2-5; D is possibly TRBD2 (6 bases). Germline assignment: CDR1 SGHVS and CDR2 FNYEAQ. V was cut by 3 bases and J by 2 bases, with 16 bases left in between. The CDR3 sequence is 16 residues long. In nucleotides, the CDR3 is TGTGCCAGCAGCTTTGGGGCGGGGCTTAGGCAAGAGACCCAGTACTTC. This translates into CASSFGAGLRQETQYF. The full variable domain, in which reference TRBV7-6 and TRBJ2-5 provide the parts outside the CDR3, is GAGVSQSPRYKVTKRGQDVALRCDPISGHVSLYWYRQALGQGPEFLTYFNYEAQQDKSGLPNDRFSAERPEGSISTLTIQRTEQRDSAMYRCASSFGAGLRQETQYFGPGTRLLVL.

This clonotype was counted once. In DNA, the CDR3 is TGTGCCACCAGTGAGCTTGGACAGGGGAACGATGAGCAGTTCTTC. This sequence encodes CATSELGQGNDEQFF. The chain carries TRBV24-1 and TRBJ2-1, with 9 bases identical to TRBD1. The CDR3 covers 15 residues. Germline V gives CDR1 KGHDR, CDR2 SFDVKD. The V segment lost 4 bases and the J segment 8 bases; nucleotides outside the gene matches: 8.

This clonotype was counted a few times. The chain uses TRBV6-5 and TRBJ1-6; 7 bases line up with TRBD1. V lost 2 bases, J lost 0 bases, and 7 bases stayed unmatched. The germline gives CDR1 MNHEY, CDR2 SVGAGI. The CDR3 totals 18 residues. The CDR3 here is CASSYRPGQSSYNSPLHF. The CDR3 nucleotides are TGTGCCAGCAGTTACCGGCCGGGACAGAGCTCCTATAATTCACCCCTCCACTTT.